These T cell receptor beta chains were read from a single sample in a study of T cell responses to AZD1222 COVID-19 vaccine. Generated by immunoSEQ multiplex PCR, the TCRdb table keeps only in-frame clones and is missing some. Counted here are 150,000 to 190,000 clones, over 70% occurring once; the ten biggest clones make up about a tenth. Sequenced material: peripheral blood, taken 28 days after the second AZD1222 dose. These receptors all stem from an adult who received the AZD1222 COVID-19 vaccine. Both conserved end residues are part of each CDR3. D genes are given only for firm matches. Part of the rows lack a size; the others show once, few, many or a class for expanded clones.

CASRLTGTGGREQYF TGTGCCAGCAGACTAACCGGGACAGGGGGCCGCGAGCAGTACTTC TRBJ2-7 NA TRBV28 TRBD1
CASNANQETQYF TGCGCCAGCAATGCTAACCAAGAGACCCAGTACTTC TRBJ2-5 NA TRBV5-1 NA
CASSFHQGARRGGELFF TGCGCCAGCAGCTTCCACCAGGGGGCCCGGCGAGGCGGGGAGCTGTTTTTT TRBJ2-2 NA TRBV5-1 TRBD1
CASSPDGGRAGFQETQYF TGTGCCAGCAGCCCGGACGGCGGGAGGGCCGGTTTCCAAGAGACCCAGTACTTC TRBJ2-5 few TRBV7-2 TRBD2
CASSRFSSSGRGSDTQYF TGTGCCAGCAGCCGCTTTTCAAGTAGCGGGAGGGGGTCGGATACGCAGTATTTT TRBJ2-3 few TRBV11-2 TRBD2
CASSPVWAERPTGELFF TGTGCCAGCAGCCCGGTGTGGGCAGAACGACCTACCGGGGAGCTGTTTTTT TRBJ2-2 NA TRBV5-6 NA
CASVLAGVQETQYF TGTGCCAGCGTACTCGCGGGAGTTCAAGAGACCCAGTACTTC TRBJ2-5 NA TRBV2 TRBD2
CAISTGTGTYEQYF TGTGCCATCAGTACCGGGACAGGCACCTACGAGCAGTACTTC TRBJ2-7 NA TRBV10-3 TRBD1
CASRNRGITDTQYF TGTGCCAGTAGGAACAGGGGGATCACAGATACGCAGTATTTT TRBJ2-3 NA TRBV19 TRBD1
CASSPRPPGAEGLDNEQFF TGTGCCAGCAGCCCTCGTCCCCCAGGGGCGGAGGGCCTCGACAATGAGCAGTTCTTC TRBJ2-1 NA TRBV6-2/TRBV6-3 NA
CAGLIGNTIYF TGTGCCGGACTGATTGGAAACACCATATATTTT TRBJ1-3 once TRBV19 NA
CASSHNRDSGELFF TGCGCCAGCAGCCATAACAGGGATAGCGGGGAGCTGTTTTTT TRBJ2-2 NA TRBV4-1 NA
CASSSGFNYGYTF TGTGCCAGCAGCTCAGGTTTTAACTATGGCTACACCTTC TRBJ1-2 NA TRBV28 NA
CASRSLGGNEQFF TGTGCCAGCAGGTCACTAGGGGGCAATGAGCAGTTCTTC TRBJ2-1 NA TRBV7-6 NA
CASSGSRAWEQYF TGTGCCTCCTCGGGCTCCAGAGCGTGGGAGCAGTACTTC TRBJ2-7 once TRBV2 NA
CASSLDGVSNQPQHF TGCGCCAGCAGCTTGGATGGGGTCAGCAATCAGCCCCAGCATTTT TRBJ1-5 NA TRBV5-1 NA
CASSTRHIGTGNEKLFF TGTGCCAGTAGTACACGCCACATCGGGACGGGTAATGAAAAACTGTTTTTT TRBJ1-4 NA TRBV19 NA
CASSWTSGSRNEQFF TGTGCCAGCAGTTGGACTAGCGGGAGCCGCAATGAGCAGTTCTTC TRBJ2-1 NA TRBV28 TRBD2
CASSVRRGRDDGYTF TGTGCCAGCAGCGTTCGAAGAGGCAGGGATGATGGCTACACCTTC TRBJ1-2 NA TRBV3-1/TRBV3-2 NA
CASRRQGRNEQFF TGTGCCAGCAGACGACAGGGTAGGAATGAGCAGTTCTTC TRBJ2-1 NA TRBV2 TRBD1
CASISYTSEQFF TGTGCCAGCATTTCTTATACTAGCGAGCAGTTCTTC TRBJ2-1 NA TRBV12-3/TRBV12-4 NA
CASSPTGAQPQHF TGTGCCAGCAGTCCGACTGGGGCCCAGCCCCAGCATTTT TRBJ1-5 NA TRBV6-2/TRBV6-3 NA
CASSSPQITGARTEAFF TGTGCCAGCAGTTCCCCACAAATTACAGGGGCCCGGACAGAAGCTTTCTTT TRBJ1-1 NA TRBV5-4 TRBD1
CASSFSRTGELFF TGTGCCAGCAGTTTCTCACGGACCGGGGAGCTGTTTTTT TRBJ2-2 NA TRBV27 NA
CATTTGGRTEAFF TGTGCCACCACAACAGGGGGCCGGACTGAAGCTTTCTTT TRBJ1-1 NA TRBV25-1 TRBD1
CASSSNSYEQYF TGTGCCAGCTCTTCTAACTCCTACGAGCAGTACTTC TRBJ2-7 NA TRBV18 NA
CASSIAGLIDTEAFF TGTGCCAGTAGTATCGCAGGGCTAATAGACACTGAAGCTTTCTTT TRBJ1-1 NA TRBV19 NA
CASTPGTSAYEQYF TGTGCCAGCACCCCGGGGACTAGCGCGTACGAGCAGTACTTC TRBJ2-7 NA TRBV3-1/TRBV3-2 TRBD2
CASSPRDGLETQYF TGTGCCAGCTCACCGCGGGACGGCCTGGAGACCCAGTACTTC TRBJ2-5 NA TRBV18 NA
CASSQSGLAVGHEQYF TGCGCCAGCAGTCAATCGGGACTAGCAGTTGGGCACGAGCAGTACTTC TRBJ2-7 NA TRBV23-1 TRBD2
CASSQEAYNSPLHF TGTGCCAGCAGCCAGGAAGCGTATAATTCACCCCTCCACTTT TRBJ1-6 few TRBV14 NA
CASSTREWNTEAFF TGTGCCAGCAGCACCCGGGAGTGGAACACTGAAGCTTTCTTT TRBJ1-1 NA TRBV27 NA
CASSSRGSGIPTDTQYF TGTGCCAGCAGCTCCCGAGGTAGCGGGATCCCCACAGATACGCAGTATTTT TRBJ2-3 NA TRBV14 TRBD2
CASTKGEEVRTEAFF TGTGCCAGCACTAAGGGTGAGGAGGTTAGGACTGAAGCTTTCTTT TRBJ1-1 NA TRBV28 NA
CASSEDPGDTQYF TGTGCCAGCAGTGAGGATCCGGGAGATACGCAGTATTTT TRBJ2-3 NA TRBV6-4 NA
CASSLGDLSTEAFF TGCGCCAGCAGCTTGGGGGATCTAAGCACTGAAGCTTTCTTT TRBJ1-1 NA TRBV5-1 NA
CASKGIGIATDTQYF TGTGCCAGCAAAGGGATAGGTATCGCCACAGATACGCAGTATTTT TRBJ2-3 NA TRBV28 NA
CASSKTGEYEQYF TGTGCCAGCAGTAAGACAGGCGAGTACGAGCAGTACTTC TRBJ2-7 NA TRBV6-2/TRBV6-3 NA
CASATGGYGYTF TGTGCCAGCGCTACAGGGGGCTATGGCTACACCTTC TRBJ1-2 NA TRBV2 TRBD1
CASSPPRDRGGREQFF TGTGCCAGCAGCCCCCCCCGGGACAGGGGCGGGCGGGAGCAGTTCTTC TRBJ2-1 NA TRBV5-4 TRBD1
CASSLEGVRNTEAFF TGCGCCAGCAGCTTGGAAGGGGTTAGGAACACTGAAGCTTTCTTT TRBJ1-1 NA TRBV5-1 NA
CASSPNIWGEGYTF TGCGCCAGCTCCCCTAATATCTGGGGGGAGGGCTACACCTTC TRBJ1-2 NA TRBV4-3 NA
CASSKAGQGIYGYTF TGTGCCAGCAGCAAGGCAGGACAGGGAATCTATGGCTACACCTTC TRBJ1-2 NA TRBV5-4 TRBD1
CAWQKLVGQSSYNEQFF TGTGCCTGGCAAAAATTGGTAGGCCAGAGTTCTTACAATGAGCAGTTCTTC TRBJ2-1 NA TRBV30 NA
CASSLRTSGSTQYF TGTGCCAGCAGCCTTCGGACTAGCGGTTCCACCCAGTACTTC TRBJ2-5 NA TRBV7-3 TRBD2
CASAGGRGLTEAFF TGTGCCAGCGCCGGGGGCAGGGGGCTTACTGAAGCTTTCTTT TRBJ1-1 NA TRBV2 TRBD1
CATSDAHTLLDGSSGANVLTF TGTGCCACCAGTGACGCTCACACCCTACTAGACGGGTCCTCTGGGGCCAACGTCCTGACTTTC TRBJ2-6 NA TRBV24-1 NA
CASSPTGHSNYGYTF TGTGCCAGCAGCCCGACGGGACATTCAAACTATGGCTACACCTTC TRBJ1-2 NA TRBV3-1/TRBV3-2 NA
CASSPAGLVRGNTEAFF TGTGCCAGTAGTCCCGCCGGTTTAGTACGGGGGAACACTGAAGCTTTCTTT TRBJ1-1 NA TRBV19 NA
CASGQDSNQPQHF TGTGCTAGTGGTCAGGACAGCAATCAGCCCCAGCATTTT TRBJ1-5 once TRBV12-5 NA
CASSLDPGANVLTF TGCGCCAGCAGCTTGGATCCGGGGGCCAACGTCCTGACTTTC TRBJ2-6 NA TRBV5-1 NA
CASSFRTGGNYGYTF TGTGCCAGCAGCTTTAGGACAGGGGGCAACTATGGCTACACCTTC TRBJ1-2 NA TRBV5-6 TRBD1
CASSTMGGTGELFF TGTGCCAGCAGTACGATGGGGGGCACCGGGGAGCTGTTTTTT TRBJ2-2 NA TRBV2 NA
CASSLGRGGYGYTF TGTGCCAGCAGCCTTGGCAGGGGGGGCTATGGCTACACCTTC TRBJ1-2 NA TRBV28 TRBD1
CASSPFPGQGIEKLFF TGTGCCAGTAGTCCCTTTCCGGGACAGGGGATTGAAAAACTGTTTTTT TRBJ1-4 NA TRBV19 TRBD1
CASSASNLAVPGGYTF TGTGCCAGCAGCGCGTCTAATCTGGCCGTTCCAGGCGGCTACACCTTC TRBJ1-2 NA TRBV9 NA